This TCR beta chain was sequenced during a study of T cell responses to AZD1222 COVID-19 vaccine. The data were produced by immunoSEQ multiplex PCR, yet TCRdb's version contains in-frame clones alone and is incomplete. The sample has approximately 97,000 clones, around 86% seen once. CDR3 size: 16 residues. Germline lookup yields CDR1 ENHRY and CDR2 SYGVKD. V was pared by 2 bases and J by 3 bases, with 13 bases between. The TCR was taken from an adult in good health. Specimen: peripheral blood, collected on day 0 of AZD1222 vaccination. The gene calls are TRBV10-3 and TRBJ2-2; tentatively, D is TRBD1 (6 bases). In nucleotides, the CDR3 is TGTGCCATCAGTGAGCCGAAGGACAGCTACACCGGGGAGCTGTTTTTT. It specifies CAISEPKDSYTGELFF.